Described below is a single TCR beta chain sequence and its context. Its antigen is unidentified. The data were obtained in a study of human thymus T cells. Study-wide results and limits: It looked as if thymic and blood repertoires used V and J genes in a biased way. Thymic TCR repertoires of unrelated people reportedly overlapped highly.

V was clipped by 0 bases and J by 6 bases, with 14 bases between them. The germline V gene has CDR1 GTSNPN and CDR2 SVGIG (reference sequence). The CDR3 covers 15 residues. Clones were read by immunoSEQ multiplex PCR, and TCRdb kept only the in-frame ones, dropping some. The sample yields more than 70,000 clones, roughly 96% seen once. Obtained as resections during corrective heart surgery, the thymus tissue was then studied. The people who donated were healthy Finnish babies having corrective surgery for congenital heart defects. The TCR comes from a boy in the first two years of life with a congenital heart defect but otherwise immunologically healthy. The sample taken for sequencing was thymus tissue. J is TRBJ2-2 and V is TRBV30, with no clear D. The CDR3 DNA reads TGTGCCTGGAGTGTACCGGACCAAATGGCCGGGGAGCTGTTTTTT. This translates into CAWSVPDQMAGELFF.